Detailed here is one TCR beta chain. Antigen specificity is unknown. The entry originates in a study of OX40 agonist ivuxolimab in advanced cancers. Overall study context: It was ivuxolimab, an agonistic anti-OX40 (CD134) antibody, that patients were treated with. Whole-study results and caveats: Some nonresponders additionally presented with little normalized T-cell clonal expansion.

A history of autoimmune disease or systemic immunosuppression excluded patients. Here immunoSEQ multiplex PCR was the method, and the copy in TCRdb shows in-frame clones only, minus some. This sample has roughly 79,000 clones, with about 89% found just once. The sequence derives from an adult with an advanced solid tumor such as melanoma, head and neck, liver or kidney cancer. The sample consisted of CD4+ or CD8+ T cells sorted from blood, taken in a trial of the OX40 agonist ivuxolimab.

The DNA of the CDR3 is TGTGCCAGCAGCTTCGGACAGGGTTGGGAGCAGTACTTC. It encodes CASSFGQGWEQYF. This chain uses TRBV5-5 with TRBJ2-7; 8 nucleotides agree with TRBD1. Germline lookup yields CDR1 SGHKS and CDR2 YYEKEE (reference sequence). Trimming cost V 2 bases and J 7 bases; bases outside gene matches: 5. The length of the CDR3 is 13 residues.